The next 17 T cell receptor beta chains were all read from a single sample in a study of response to subunit inactivated influenza vaccine. TCRdb re-derived calls from the RT-PCR reads in MiXCR, one entry per CDR3 protein. The sample has about 650,000 distinct CDR3 sequences, about 15% seen once. The sample in question was PBMCs from blood, obtained around 15 days before vaccination. These receptors originate from a man aged 50 to 59 who received an inactivated influenza vaccine.

This clonotype has just a few counts. This rearrangement joins TRBV6-1 to TRBJ1-1; D might be TRBD1 (6 bases). Germline lookup yields CDR1 MNHNS and CDR2 SASEGT. V gave up 3 bases and J gave up 5 bases, with 16 bases separating them. The CDR3 extends over 15 amino acids. The CDR3 loop reads CASSDLRGGRTEAFF. For the CDR3, the DNA is TGTGCCAGCAGTGATTTGAGAGGGGGTCGGACTGAAGCTTTCTTT.

The chain recombines TRBV5-1 with TRBJ2-3; possibly TRBD1 for D (6 bases). The CDR3 totals 19 residues. Per germline, CDR1 SGHRS and CDR2 YFSETQ. Deletions cut 4 bases from V and 5 bases from J, with 29 bases between. The CDR3 DNA sequence: TGCGCCAGCAGCCTAACGGGTCATACTACGGTACAGGGAAGAGATACGCAGTATTTT. This codes for CASSLTGHTTVQGRDTQYF.

This clonotype has ten or more counts. The chain is built from TRBV7-2 and TRBJ1-3; no clear D gene. Germline V CDR1 and CDR2: SGHTA, FQGNSA. The CDR3 runs to 12 residues. V was shortened by 3 bases and J by 9 bases, with 9 bases between the two germline ends. The CDR3 DNA reads TGTGCCAGCAGCTTGTATCCCAGCACCATATATTTT. Translation gives CASSLYPSTIYF.

The chain uses TRBV4-2 and TRBJ2-5; D remains ambiguous. Trimming took off 0 bases at V and 3 bases at J, with 5 bases between the two ends. The V gene's germline CDR1 is LGHNA and CDR2 YNFKEQ. CDR3 length: 13 amino acids. The CDR3 is CASSQDAEETQYF. DNA for the CDR3: TGTGCCAGCAGCCAAGATGCGGAAGAGACCCAGTACTTC.

The CDR3 DNA reads TGTGCCAGCAGCCCCCGCATGTTAGGGGGCGCCGGCTACACCTTC. It is translated as CASSPRMLGGAGYTF. The rearrangement joins TRBV7-2 to TRBJ1-2; 7 nucleotides align to TRBD1. Germline assignment: CDR1 SGHTA and CDR2 FQGNSA. The CDR3 is made up of 15 amino acids. The junction had 14 bases not matched to a gene; V was cut back by 5 bases and J by 8 bases. Based on the CDR3 plus reference TRBV7-2 and TRBJ1-2, the full variable domain is GAGVSQSPSNKVTEKGKDVELRCDPISGHTALYWYRQSLGQGLEFLIYFQGNSAPDKSGLPSDRFSAERTGGSVSTLTIQRTQQEDSAVYLCASSPRMLGGAGYTFGSGTRLTVV.

This clonotype came up many times. The gene calls are TRBV5-6 and TRBJ2-2; 7 nucleotides agree with TRBD2. The germline V gene has CDR1 SGHDT and CDR2 YYEEEE. The trim removed 1 base at V and 4 bases at J, leaving 4 bases unmatched. CDR3 length: 15 amino acids. CDR3 in DNA: TGTGCCAGCAGCTTGAGACGCGGGGGCACCGGGGAGCTGTTTTTT. Residues: CASSLRRGGTGELFF. Together with reference TRBV5-6 and TRBJ2-2, the CDR3 gives the full variable domain: DAGVTQSPTHLIKTRGQQVTLRCSPKSGHDTVSWYQQALGQGPQFIFQYYEEEERQRGNFPDRFSGHQFPNYSSELNVNALLLGDSALYLCASSLRRGGTGELFFGEGSRLTVL.

The sample holds a few counts of this clonotype. The CDR3 reads CASSLGGQGGTEAFF. Here the CDR3 DNA reads TGTGCCAGCAGTTTAGGGGGACAGGGGGGAACTGAAGCTTTCTTT. The genes are TRBV28 and TRBJ1-1; 11 bases line up with TRBD1. CDR1 and CDR2 (germline): MDHEN, SYDVKM. The V segment lost 2 bases and the J segment 5 bases; nucleotides outside the gene matches: 4. The CDR3 covers 15 residues.

On this clonotype itself: At one of its ends the junction is not consistent with the germline gene, which may arise from a read error. This chain links TRBV7-8 with TRBJ2-7; 9 nucleotides match TRBD2. The germline CDR1 and CDR2 sequences are SGHVS and FQNEAQ. The CDR3 has 13 residues. The CDR3 protein is CASSLGAGGGQYF. Here the CDR3 DNA reads TGTGCCAGCAGTTTAGGGGCGGGAGGGGGGCAGTACTTC. Complete variable domain (other parts from reference TRBV7-8 and TRBJ2-7): GAGVSQSPRYKVAKRGQDVALRCDPISGHVSLFWYQQALGQGPEFLTYFQNEAQLDKSGLPSDRFFAERPEGSVSTLKIQRTQQEDSAVYLCASSLGAGGGQYFGPGTRLTVT.

The chain combines TRBV27 with TRBJ2-2; D possibly matches TRBD1 or TRBD2 (5 bases each). This CDR3 is 12 amino acids long. V was cut by 11 bases and J by 6 bases, with 13 bases left in between. CDR1 and CDR2 (germline): MNHEY, SMNVEV (reference sequence). CDR3 residues: CASRGSPGELFF. DNA for the CDR3: TGTGCCTCGAGGGGTAGCCCCGGGGAGCTGTTTTTT.

This rearrangement joins TRBV20-1 to TRBJ2-1; D is perhaps TRBD1 or TRBD2 (5 bases each). The V end lost 3 bases, the J end lost 6 bases, and 12 bases lay between the germline ends. The CDR3 is made up of 13 amino acids. CDR1 DFQATT and CDR2 SNEGSKA come from the germline V gene (reference sequence). DNA of the CDR3: TGCAGTGCTAGTGAGGGACCCCGCAATGAGCAGTTCTTC. Its translation is CSASEGPRNEQFF.

The J gene is TRBJ1-4, the V gene TRBV4-1, with D unresolved. With 4 bases removed from V and 3 bases from J, the gap between germline ends came to 12 bases. Germline lookup yields CDR1 MGHRA and CDR2 YSYEKL. The CDR3 consists of 15 residues. DNA of the CDR3: TGCGCCAGCAGCCGAAGTGGTAGGGCTAATGAAAAACTGTTTTTT. Its translation: CASSRSGRANEKLFF.

This clonotype has more than one count but fewer than ten. The V and J genes are TRBV7-2 and TRBJ2-1; 8 nucleotides agree with TRBD1. Germline lookup yields CDR1 SGHTA and CDR2 FQGNSA. Trimming took 4 bases from V and 10 from J; bases not matched to a gene: 18. This CDR3 has 17 amino acids. CDR3 protein: CASSWGPPTAGGREQFF. CDR3 bases: TGTGCCAGCAGCTGGGGCCCTCCAACCGCAGGGGGCAGGGAGCAGTTCTTC. Based on the CDR3 plus reference TRBV7-2 and TRBJ2-1, the full variable domain is GAGVSQSPSNKVTEKGKDVELRCDPISGHTALYWYRQSLGQGLEFLIYFQGNSAPDKSGLPSDRFSAERTGGSVSTLTIQRTQQEDSAVYLCASSWGPPTAGGREQFFGPGTRLTVL.

The rearrangement uses TRBV30 and TRBJ2-5; 8 bases agree with TRBD2. The CDR3 totals 14 residues. Per germline, CDR1 GTSNPN and CDR2 SVGIG (reference sequence). The V segment lost 5 bases and the J segment 4 bases; nucleotides outside the gene matches: 9. The CDR3 region is CAWDKPGGRETQYF. CDR3 DNA sequence: TGTGCCTGGGACAAACCGGGAGGGCGAGAGACCCAGTACTTC.

The chain joins TRBV13 to TRBJ2-7, with D tentatively TRBD1 or TRBD2 (6 bases each). Germline V gene lookup returns CDR1 PRHDT and CDR2 FYEKMQ (reference sequence). The V gene lost 0 bases and the J gene lost 6 bases, with 12 bases spanning the gap. The CDR3 length is 14 residues. DNA for the CDR3: TGTGCCAGCAGCTTAGGCCGGGGGCTTTTCGAGCAGTACTTC. This encodes CASSLGRGLFEQYF.

The chain couples TRBV5-5 to TRBJ2-1, with D perhaps matching TRBD2 (6 bases). The length of the CDR3 is 15 residues. With 3 bases removed from V and 2 bases from J, the gap between germline ends came to 12 bases. CDR1 is SGHKS and CDR2 is YYEKEE in the germline V gene (reference sequence). The DNA for the CDR3 is TGTGCCAGCAGCTCACATCCGGGGGCCTACAATGAGCAGTTCTTC. Its translation is CASSSHPGAYNEQFF.

The chain links TRBV2 to TRBJ2-5; TRBD1 agrees at 7 bases. V shed 6 bases, J shed 4 bases, and the junction held 5 bases outside the gene matches. Germline CDR1 reads SNHLY; CDR2 reads FYNNEI. This CDR3 contains 13 residues. The CDR3 sequence is CASRQQGRETQYF. DNA of the CDR3: TGTGCCAGCAGGCAACAGGGGCGAGAGACCCAGTACTTC.

This clonotype appeared a few times. The gene calls are TRBV6-5 and TRBJ1-6; 7 bases are shared with TRBD1. Germline CDR1 MNHEY, CDR2 SVGAGI. V lost 2 bases and J lost 8; bases outside the gene matches: 3. This CDR3 has 14 amino acids. CDR3 nucleotide sequence: TGTGCCAGCAGTTACCGGGACAGCCATTCACCCCTCCACTTT. This sequence encodes CASSYRDSHSPLHF.